This T cell receptor (beta chain) was sequenced for a study of glioma-infiltrating T cells. General study findings and limits: Non-neoplastic patients had below-expected tissue-blood divergence, while all gliomas exceeded expectation. Only very few CDR3 sequences appeared in both tissue and blood.

At least ten counts were recorded for this clonotype. The target antigen is unknown. Using RNA template, CDR3s of TCR alpha and beta were amplified with iRepertoire arm-PCR. Input was roughly 85-450 ng of tissue mRNA or PBMC total RNA. TCRdb ran MiXCR on the multiplex PCR reads and lists one entry per CDR3 protein. The sample contains 110,000 or so distinct CDR3 sequences, 25% to 30% of which appear only once. The clonotype comes from a human donor with low-grade glioma or glioblastoma, undergoing nonglioma brain surgery, or in good health (not recorded which). The sequencing sample was made of glioma tissue, nonneoplastic brain tissue, or PBMCs (not recorded which).

The CDR3 loop is CATSDPELLTQYF. The DNA of the CDR3 is TGTGCCACCAGTGACCCCGAACTCTTAACCCAGTACTTC. This chain links TRBV24-1 with TRBJ2-5; D gene unclear. The germline V gene encodes CDR1 KGHDR and CDR2 SFDVKD. V lost 4 bases to trimming and J lost 8 bases, with 13 bases between them. This CDR3 region has 13 residues.